This TCR beta chain emerged from a study of blood T cell repertoires in COVID-19. Study-level background: The United States, Italy and Spain were the sources of the acute and convalescent COVID-19 samples. Nucleic acid was either cDNA or gDNA, and it came from T cells, B-cell-depleted T cells, or PBMCs.

Original handling: Reference gene primer amplification yielded estimated nucleated cell counts. This table comes from immunoSEQ multiplex PCR, and its TCRdb copy is limited to in-frame clones, with some not included. The V and J calls and clone size come from that table; D and trimming were worked out from the DNA. The sample has approximately 200,000 clones; around 85% are singletons. The sequencing input was peripheral blood. This clonotype was sampled from a man younger than 45 with acute or convalescent COVID-19.

The CDR3 DNA is TGTGCCAGCAGTCCCCGGTTACAGGGAGATGAAAAACTGTTTTTT. Its protein product is CASSPRLQGDEKLFF. V gene TRBV28 combines with J gene TRBJ1-4; possibly TRBD1 for D (6 bases). Trimming stripped 5 bases from V and 6 bases from J, with 16 bases between. The CDR3 length is 15 residues. The germline V gene encodes CDR1 MDHEN and CDR2 SYDVKM. Complete variable domain (other parts from reference TRBV28 and TRBJ1-4): DVKVTQSSRYLVKRTGEKVFLECVQDMDHENMFWYRQDPGLGLRLIYFSYDVKMKEKGDIPEGYSVSREKKERFSLILESASTNQTSMYLCASSPRLQGDEKLFFGSGTQLSVL.